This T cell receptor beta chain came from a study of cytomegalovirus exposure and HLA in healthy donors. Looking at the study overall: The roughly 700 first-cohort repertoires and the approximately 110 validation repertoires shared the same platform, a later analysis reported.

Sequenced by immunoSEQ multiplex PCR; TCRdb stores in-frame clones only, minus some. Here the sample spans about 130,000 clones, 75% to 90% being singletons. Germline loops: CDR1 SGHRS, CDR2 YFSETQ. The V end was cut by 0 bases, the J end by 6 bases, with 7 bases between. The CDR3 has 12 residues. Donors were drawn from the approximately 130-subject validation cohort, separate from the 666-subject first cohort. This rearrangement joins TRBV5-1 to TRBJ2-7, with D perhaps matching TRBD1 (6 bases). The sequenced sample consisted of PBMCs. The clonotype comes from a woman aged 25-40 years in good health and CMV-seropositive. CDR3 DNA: TGCGCCAGCAGCTTGGTGGGGGCCGAGCAGTACTTC. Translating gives CASSLVGAEQYF.